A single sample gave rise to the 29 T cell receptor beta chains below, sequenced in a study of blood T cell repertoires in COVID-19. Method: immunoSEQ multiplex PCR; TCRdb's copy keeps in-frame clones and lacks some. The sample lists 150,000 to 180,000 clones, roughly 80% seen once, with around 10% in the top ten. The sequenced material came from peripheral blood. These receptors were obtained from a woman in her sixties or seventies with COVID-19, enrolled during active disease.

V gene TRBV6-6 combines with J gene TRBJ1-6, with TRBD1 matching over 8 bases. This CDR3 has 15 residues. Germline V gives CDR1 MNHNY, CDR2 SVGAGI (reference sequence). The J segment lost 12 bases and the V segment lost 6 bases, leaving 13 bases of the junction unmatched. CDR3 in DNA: TGTGCCAGCAGAGGCATGGACAGGGAACTTAAACCCCTCCACTTT. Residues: CASRGMDRELKPLHF.

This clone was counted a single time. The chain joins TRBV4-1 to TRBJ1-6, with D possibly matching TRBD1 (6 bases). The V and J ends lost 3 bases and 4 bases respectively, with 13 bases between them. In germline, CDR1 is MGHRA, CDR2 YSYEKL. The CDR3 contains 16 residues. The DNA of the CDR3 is TGCGCCAGCAGCCACGGGGACACTTCTTATAATTCACCCCTCCACTTT. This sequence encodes CASSHGDTSYNSPLHF.

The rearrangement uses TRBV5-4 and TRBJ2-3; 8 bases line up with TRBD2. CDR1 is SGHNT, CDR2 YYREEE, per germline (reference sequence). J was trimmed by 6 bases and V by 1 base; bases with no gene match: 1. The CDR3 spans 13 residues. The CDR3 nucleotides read TGTGCCAGCAGCTTGCGGGGGGGCGATACGCAGTATTTT. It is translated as CASSLRGGDTQYF.

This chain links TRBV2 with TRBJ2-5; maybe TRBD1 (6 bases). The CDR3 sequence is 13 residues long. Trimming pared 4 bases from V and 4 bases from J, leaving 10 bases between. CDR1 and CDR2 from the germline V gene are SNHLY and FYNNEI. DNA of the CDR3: TGTGCCAGCAGTGGGGGGCTAGGAGAGACCCAGTACTTC. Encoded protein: CASSGGLGETQYF.

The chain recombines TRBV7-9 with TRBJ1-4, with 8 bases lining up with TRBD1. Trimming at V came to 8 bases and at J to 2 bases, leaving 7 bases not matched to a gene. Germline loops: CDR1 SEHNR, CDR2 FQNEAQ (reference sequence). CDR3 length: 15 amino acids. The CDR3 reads CASSEYRGTNEKLFF. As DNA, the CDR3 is TGTGCCAGCTCGGAATACAGGGGGACTAATGAAAAACTGTTTTTT.

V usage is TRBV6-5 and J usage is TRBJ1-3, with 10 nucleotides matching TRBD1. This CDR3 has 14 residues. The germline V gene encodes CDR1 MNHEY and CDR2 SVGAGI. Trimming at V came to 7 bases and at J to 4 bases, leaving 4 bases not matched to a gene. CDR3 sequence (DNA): TGTGCCAGCATAGACAGGGGGCGAGGAAACACCATATATTTT. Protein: CASIDRGRGNTIYF.

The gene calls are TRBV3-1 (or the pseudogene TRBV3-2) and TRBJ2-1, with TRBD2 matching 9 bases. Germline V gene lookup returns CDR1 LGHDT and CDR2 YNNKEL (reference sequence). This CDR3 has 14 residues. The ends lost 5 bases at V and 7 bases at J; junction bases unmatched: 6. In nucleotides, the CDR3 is TGTGCCAGCAGCAGGATAGCGGGAGTGAATGAGCAGTTCTTC. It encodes CASSRIAGVNEQFF.

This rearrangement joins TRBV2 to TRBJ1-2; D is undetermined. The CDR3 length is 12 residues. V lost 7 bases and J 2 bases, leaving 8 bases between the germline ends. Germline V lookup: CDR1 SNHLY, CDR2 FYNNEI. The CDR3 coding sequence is TGTGCCAGCACTTCACAGAACTATGGCTACACCTTC. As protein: CASTSQNYGYTF.

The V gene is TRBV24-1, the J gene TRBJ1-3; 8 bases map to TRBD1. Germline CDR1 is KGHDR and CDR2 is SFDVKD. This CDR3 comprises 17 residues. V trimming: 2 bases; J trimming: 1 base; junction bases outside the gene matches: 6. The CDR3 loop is CATSDSGQGSSGNTIYF. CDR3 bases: TGTGCCACCAGTGATTCTGGACAGGGAAGTTCTGGAAACACCATATATTTT.

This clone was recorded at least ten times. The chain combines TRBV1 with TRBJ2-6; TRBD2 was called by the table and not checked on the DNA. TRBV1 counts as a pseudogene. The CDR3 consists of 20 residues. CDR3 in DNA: TGCACCAGCAGCCAAGAGACGGGTAACCACCGAAGCTCTGGGGCCAACGTCCTGACTTTC. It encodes CTSSQETGNHRSSGANVLTF.

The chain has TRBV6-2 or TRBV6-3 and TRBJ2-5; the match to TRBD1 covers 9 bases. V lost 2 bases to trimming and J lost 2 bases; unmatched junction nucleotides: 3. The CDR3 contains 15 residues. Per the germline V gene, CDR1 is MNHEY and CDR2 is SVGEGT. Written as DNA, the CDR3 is TGTGCCAGCAGTTACGACAGGGGGACACAAGAGACCCAGTACTTC. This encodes CASSYDRGTQETQYF.

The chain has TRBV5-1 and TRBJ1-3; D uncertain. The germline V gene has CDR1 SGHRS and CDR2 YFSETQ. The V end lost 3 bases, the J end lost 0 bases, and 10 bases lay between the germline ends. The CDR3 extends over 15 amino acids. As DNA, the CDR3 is TGCGCCAGCAGCTCTGACAAGAGCTCTGGAAACACCATATATTTT. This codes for CASSSDKSSGNTIYF.

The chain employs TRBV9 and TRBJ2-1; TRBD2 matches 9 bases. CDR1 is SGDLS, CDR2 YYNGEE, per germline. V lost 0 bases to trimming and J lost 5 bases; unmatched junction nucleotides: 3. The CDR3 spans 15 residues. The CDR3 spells CASSVELAGNNEQFF. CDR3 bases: TGTGCCAGCAGCGTAGAACTAGCGGGTAACAATGAGCAGTTCTTC.

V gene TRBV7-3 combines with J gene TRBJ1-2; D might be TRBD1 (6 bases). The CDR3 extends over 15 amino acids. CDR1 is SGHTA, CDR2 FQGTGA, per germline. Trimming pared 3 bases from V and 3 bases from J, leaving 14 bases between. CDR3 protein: CASSFLRGPDYGYTF. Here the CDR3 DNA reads TGTGCCAGCAGCTTCCTCAGGGGCCCAGACTATGGCTACACCTTC.

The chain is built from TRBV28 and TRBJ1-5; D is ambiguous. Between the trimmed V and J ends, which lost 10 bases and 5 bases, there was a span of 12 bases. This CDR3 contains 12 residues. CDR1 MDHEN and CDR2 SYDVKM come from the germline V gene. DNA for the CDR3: TGTGCCACCGAAGAGTTGGATCAGCCCCAGCATTTT. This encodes CATEELDQPQHF.

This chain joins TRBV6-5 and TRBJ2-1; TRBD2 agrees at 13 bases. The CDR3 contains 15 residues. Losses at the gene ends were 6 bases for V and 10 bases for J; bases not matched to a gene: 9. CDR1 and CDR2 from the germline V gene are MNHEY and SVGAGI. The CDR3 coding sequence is TGTGCCAGCAGCGCCGGGACTAGCGGGGCCCTAGAGCAGTTCTTC. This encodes CASSAGTSGALEQFF.

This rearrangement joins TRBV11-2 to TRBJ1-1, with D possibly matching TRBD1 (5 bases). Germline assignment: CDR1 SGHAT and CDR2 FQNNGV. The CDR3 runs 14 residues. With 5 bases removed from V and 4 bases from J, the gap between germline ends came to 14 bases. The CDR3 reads CASSPTAGVTEAFF. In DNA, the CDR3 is TGTGCCAGCAGCCCTACGGCGGGGGTCACTGAAGCTTTCTTT.

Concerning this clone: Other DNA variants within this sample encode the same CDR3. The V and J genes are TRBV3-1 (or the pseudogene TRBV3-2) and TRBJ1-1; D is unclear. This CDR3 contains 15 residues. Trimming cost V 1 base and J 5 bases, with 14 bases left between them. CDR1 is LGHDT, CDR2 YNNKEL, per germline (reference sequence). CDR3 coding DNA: TGTGCCAGCAGCCAAGTCGCAGGTAGCGGAACTGAAGCTTTCTTT. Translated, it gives CASSQVAGSGTEAFF.

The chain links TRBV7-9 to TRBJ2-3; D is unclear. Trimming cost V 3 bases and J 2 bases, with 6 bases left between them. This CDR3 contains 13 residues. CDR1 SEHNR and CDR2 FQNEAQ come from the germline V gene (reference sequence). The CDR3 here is CASSFSTTDTQYF. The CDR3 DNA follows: TGTGCCAGCAGCTTCTCTACCACAGATACGCAGTATTTT.

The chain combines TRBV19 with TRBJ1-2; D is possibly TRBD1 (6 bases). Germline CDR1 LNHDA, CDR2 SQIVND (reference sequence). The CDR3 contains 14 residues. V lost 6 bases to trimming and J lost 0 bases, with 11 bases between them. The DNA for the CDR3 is TGTGCCAGTAGACACCGGGACACTAACTATGGCTACACCTTC. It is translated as CASRHRDTNYGYTF.

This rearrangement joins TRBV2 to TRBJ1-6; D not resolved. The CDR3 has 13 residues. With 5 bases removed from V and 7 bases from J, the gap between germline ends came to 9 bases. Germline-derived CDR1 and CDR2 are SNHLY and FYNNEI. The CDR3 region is CASSRDENSPLHF. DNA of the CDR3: TGTGCCAGCAGTCGGGATGAAAATTCACCCCTCCACTTT.

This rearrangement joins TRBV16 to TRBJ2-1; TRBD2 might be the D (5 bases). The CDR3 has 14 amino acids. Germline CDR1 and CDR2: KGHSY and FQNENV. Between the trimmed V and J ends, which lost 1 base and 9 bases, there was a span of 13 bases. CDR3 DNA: TGTGCCAGCAGCCAATGGGAGACGGTTGGTGAGCAGTTCTTC. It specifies CASSQWETVGEQFF.

The CDR3 bases are TGTGCCAGTAGTACCTCTGCCCGGGGTTATAATTCACCCCTCCACTTT. This encodes CASSTSARGYNSPLHF. The chain employs TRBV19 and TRBJ1-6; D unresolved. Trimming cost V 4 bases and J 4 bases, with 14 bases left between them. CDR1 is LNHDA and CDR2 is SQIVND in the germline V gene (reference sequence). CDR3 length equals 16 residues.

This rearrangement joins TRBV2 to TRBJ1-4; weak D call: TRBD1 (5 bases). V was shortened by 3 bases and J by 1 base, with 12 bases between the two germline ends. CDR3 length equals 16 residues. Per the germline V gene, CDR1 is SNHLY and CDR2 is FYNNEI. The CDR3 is CASSERQGGTNEKLFF. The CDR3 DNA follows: TGTGCCAGCAGTGAGAGGCAGGGTGGAACTAATGAAAAACTGTTTTTT.

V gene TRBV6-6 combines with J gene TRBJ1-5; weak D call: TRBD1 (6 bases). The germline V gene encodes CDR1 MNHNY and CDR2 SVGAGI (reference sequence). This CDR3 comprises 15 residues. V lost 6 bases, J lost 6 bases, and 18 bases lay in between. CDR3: CASSNGGHRGQPQHF. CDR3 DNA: TGTGCCAGCAGCAACGGGGGGCATAGGGGTCAGCCCCAGCATTTT.

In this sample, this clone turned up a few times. CDR3 DNA sequence: TGTGCCAGCAGCCTGGGACTAGCGGGAGCGAGCTCCTACAATGAGCAGTTCTTC. The encoded protein is CASSLGLAGASSYNEQFF. The chain couples TRBV11-2 to TRBJ2-1; 14 bases are a match to TRBD2. V trimming: 5 bases; J trimming: 0 bases; junction bases outside the gene matches: 6. Germline CDR1 reads SGHAT; CDR2 reads FQNNGV. This CDR3 region has 18 residues.

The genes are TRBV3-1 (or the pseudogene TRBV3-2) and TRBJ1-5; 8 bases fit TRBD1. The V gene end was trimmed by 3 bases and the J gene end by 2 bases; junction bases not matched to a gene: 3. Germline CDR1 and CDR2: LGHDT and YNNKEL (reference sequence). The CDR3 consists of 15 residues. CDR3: CASSQPGQGNQPQHF. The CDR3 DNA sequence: TGTGCCAGCAGCCAGCCGGGACAGGGCAATCAGCCCCAGCATTTT.

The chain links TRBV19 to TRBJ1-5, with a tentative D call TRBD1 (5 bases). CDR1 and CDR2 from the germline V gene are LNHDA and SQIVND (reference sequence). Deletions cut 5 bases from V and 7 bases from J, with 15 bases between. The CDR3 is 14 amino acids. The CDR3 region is CASSEGRRAQPQHF. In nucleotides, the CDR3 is TGTGCCAGTAGTGAGGGGAGGAGGGCACAGCCCCAGCATTTT.

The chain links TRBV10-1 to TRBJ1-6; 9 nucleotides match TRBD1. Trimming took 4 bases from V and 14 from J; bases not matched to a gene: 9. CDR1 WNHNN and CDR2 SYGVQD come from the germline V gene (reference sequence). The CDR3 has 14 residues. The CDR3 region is CASSGGTGFTSLHF. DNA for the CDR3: TGCGCCAGCAGTGGAGGGACAGGGTTTACCTCCCTCCACTTT.